This TCR beta chain was profiled in a study of tumor-infiltrating lymphocytes in primary liver carcinoma. Total RNA amounting to about 520 ng was the source from which TCR beta cDNA was made with a constant-region primer. Three nested multiplex PCR rounds, a slightly modified ARM-PCR method, built the TCR beta libraries. Amplification in the first two PCR rounds was performed using TRBV1-TRBV30 forward primers and a C-beta reverse primer for around 11 cycles each. TCRdb reprocessed the multiplex PCR reads with MiXCR, giving one entry per CDR3 protein. The table records approximately 120,000 distinct CDR3 sequences, around 60% of them present only once. The tissue used was unsorted bulk material of about 19-33 mg. RNA and DNA were co-extracted from it with the AllPrep DNA/RNA mini kit. Patients were chronically HBV-infected and treatment-naive. Study-level points and caveats: Tumor samples exhibited a significantly greater top-250-clone fraction than blood samples (p = 0.039). For tumor-adjacent and tumor-blood pairs, overlap was less than that seen for tumor region pairs.

The CDR3 consists of 13 residues. Germline values: CDR1 MNHEY, CDR2 SVGAGI. Concerning this clonotype itself: Its specificity is not known. One junction end disagrees with the germline gene, perhaps due to a read error.

This clonotype originated in a woman in her sixties or seventies with primary liver carcinoma and hepatitis B virus infection. The V gene is TRBV6-5, the J gene TRBJ2-7; D not certain. The sequenced material came from liver tumor tissue from sampling region 3. Sample subset: tumor region T3, left-lateral pole. The CDR3 coding sequence is TGTACCAGCAGCAAGACTCTTACCTACGAGCAGTACTTC. Amino acid sequence: CTSSKTLTYEQYF.